Below, one TCR beta chain is given with its context. As yet, its antigen is unknown. The entry originates in a study of beta chain features in type 1 diabetes. Study background: There were approximately 100,000,000 sorted cells examined across all samples. Findings and caveats of the study: TCRB CDR3s were moderately but significantly shorter in Type 1 diabetes patients in all four CD4+ subsets. PCR could preferentially amplify shorter templates, alike in patients and controls.

Expressed TCRB transcripts were sequenced after all isolated RNA was converted to cDNA. The protocol was immunoSEQ multiplex PCR, while the TCRdb copy is restricted to in-frame clones and leaves out a portion. The sample records around 600,000 clones, around 12% being singletons. Germline assignment: CDR1 SGHDN and CDR2 FVKESK. The length of the CDR3 is 13 residues. The V and J ends lost 1 base and 8 bases respectively, with 8 bases between them. This TCR derives from a man younger than 40 with type 1 diabetes. The sample was naive CD4+ T cells from blood. The chain joins TRBV14 to TRBJ2-2, with unresolved D. The CDR3 region has the DNA TGTGCCAGCAGCCAAGTTAGAAGTGGGGAGCTGTTTTTT. Protein: CASSQVRSGELFF. Filled out from reference TRBV14 and TRBJ2-2, the complete variable domain reads EAGVTQFPSHSVIEKGQTVTLRCDPISGHDNLYWYRRVMGKEIKFLLHFVKESKQDESGMPNNRFLAERTGGTYSTLKVQPAELEDSGVYFCASSQVRSGELFFGEGSRLTVL.